This T cell receptor (beta chain) was obtained from a study of radiation and T cells in renal cell carcinoma. Only in-frame clones appear in the TCRdb table, and some are missing; sequencing was by immunoSEQ multiplex PCR. The sample consists of 150,000 to 200,000 clones, 88% of them appearing once. Germline CDR1 LNHDA, CDR2 SQIVND (reference sequence). The CDR3 length is 13 residues. Trimming removed 10 bases from V and 5 bases from J, with 17 bases in between. The table lists this clone with a few counts. The time point is: blood 4 weeks post-SBRT, at nephrectomy. Treatment given: 15 Gy SBRT to primary tumor, nephrectomy 4 weeks later. Nephrectomy followed 15 Gy stereotactic body radiation by 4 weeks. Blood was sampled at baseline, 2 weeks and 4 weeks after SBRT.

Source: blood, taken from a patient whose treatment included radiotherapy and nephrectomy. This rearrangement joins TRBV19 to TRBJ1-2; D remains unclear. The source is a woman aged 45 to 65 with renal cell carcinoma. CDR3 region: CATGPGNWYGYTF. The CDR3, as DNA: TGTGCCACCGGACCGGGCAATTGGTATGGCTACACCTTC.